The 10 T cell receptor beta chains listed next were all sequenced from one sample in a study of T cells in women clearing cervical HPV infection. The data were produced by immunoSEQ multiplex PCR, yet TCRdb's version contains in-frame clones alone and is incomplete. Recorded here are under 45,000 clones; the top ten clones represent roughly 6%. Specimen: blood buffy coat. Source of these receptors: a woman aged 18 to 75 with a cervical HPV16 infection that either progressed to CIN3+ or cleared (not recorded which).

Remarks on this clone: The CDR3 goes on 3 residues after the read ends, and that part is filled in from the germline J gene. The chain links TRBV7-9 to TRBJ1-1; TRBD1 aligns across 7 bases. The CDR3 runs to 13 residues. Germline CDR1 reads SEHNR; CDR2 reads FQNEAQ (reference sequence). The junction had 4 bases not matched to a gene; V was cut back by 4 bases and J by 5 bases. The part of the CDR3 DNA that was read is TGTGCCAGCAGCTCATGGGGACAGACTGAA. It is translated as CASSSWGQTE. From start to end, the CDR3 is CASSSWGQTEAFF.

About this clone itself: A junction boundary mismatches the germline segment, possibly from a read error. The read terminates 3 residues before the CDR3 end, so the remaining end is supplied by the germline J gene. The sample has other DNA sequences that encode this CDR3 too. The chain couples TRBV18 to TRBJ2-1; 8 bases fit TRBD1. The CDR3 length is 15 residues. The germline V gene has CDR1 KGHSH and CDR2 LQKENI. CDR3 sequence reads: CASSPGQGSHNEQFF. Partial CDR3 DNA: TGTGCCAGCTCCCCCGGACAGGGCTCCCACAATGAG.

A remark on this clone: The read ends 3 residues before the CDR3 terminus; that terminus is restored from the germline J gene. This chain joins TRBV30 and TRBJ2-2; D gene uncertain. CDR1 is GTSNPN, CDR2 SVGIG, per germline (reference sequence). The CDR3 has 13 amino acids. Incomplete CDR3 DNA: TGTGCCTGGAGTGTACAGCTCAATGAAAAG. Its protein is CAWSVQLNEK. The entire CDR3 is CAWSVQLNEKLFF. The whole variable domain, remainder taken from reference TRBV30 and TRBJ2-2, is SQTIHQWPATLVQPVGSPLSLECTVEGTSNPNLYWYRQAAGRGLQLLFYSVGIGQISSEVPQNLSASRPQDRQFILSSKKLLLSDSGFYLCAWSVQLNEKLFFGEGSRLTVL.

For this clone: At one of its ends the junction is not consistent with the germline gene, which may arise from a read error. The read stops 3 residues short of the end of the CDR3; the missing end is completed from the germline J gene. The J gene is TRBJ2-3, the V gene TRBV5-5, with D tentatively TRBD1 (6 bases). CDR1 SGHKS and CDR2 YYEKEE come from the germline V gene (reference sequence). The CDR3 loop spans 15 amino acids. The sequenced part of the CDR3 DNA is TGTGCCAGCAGCGAACGACCACAGGGATCAGAGACG. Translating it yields CASSERPQGSET. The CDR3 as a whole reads CASSERPQGSETQYF. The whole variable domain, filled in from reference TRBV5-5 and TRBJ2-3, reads DAGVTQSPTHLIKTRGQQVTLRCSPISGHKSVSWYQQVLGQGPQFIFQYYEKEERGRGNFPDRFSARQFPNYSSELNVNALLLGDSALYLCASSERPQGSETQYFGPGTRLTVL.

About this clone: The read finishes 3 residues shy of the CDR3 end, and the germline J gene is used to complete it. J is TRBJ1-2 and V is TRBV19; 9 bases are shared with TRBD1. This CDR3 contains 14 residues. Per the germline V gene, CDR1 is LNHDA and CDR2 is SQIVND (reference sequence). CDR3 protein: CASSPGTGSYDYTF. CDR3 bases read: TGTGCCAGTAGTCCAGGGACAGGGTCTTACGAC.

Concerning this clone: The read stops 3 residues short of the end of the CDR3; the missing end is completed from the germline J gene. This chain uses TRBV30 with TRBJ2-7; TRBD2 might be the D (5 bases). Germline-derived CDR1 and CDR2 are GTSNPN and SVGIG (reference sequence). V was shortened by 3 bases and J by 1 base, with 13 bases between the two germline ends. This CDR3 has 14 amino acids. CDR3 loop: CAWSRTGVSYEQYF. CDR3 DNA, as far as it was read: TGTGCCTGGAGCCGGACCGGGGTTTCCTACGAG. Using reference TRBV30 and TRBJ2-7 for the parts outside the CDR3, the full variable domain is SQTIHQWPATLVQPVGSPLSLECTVEGTSNPNLYWYRQAAGRGLQLLFYSVGIGQISSEVPQNLSASRPQDRQFILSSKKLLLSDSGFYLCAWSRTGVSYEQYFGPGTRLTVT.

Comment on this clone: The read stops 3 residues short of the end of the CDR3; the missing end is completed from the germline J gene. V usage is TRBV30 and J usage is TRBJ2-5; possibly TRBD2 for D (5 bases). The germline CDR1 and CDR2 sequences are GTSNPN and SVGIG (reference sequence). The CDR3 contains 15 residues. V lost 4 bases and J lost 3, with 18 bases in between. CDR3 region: CAWIDGLRREETQYF. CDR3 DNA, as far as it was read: TGTGCCTGGATTGACGGTCTGCGGCGGGAAGAGACC.

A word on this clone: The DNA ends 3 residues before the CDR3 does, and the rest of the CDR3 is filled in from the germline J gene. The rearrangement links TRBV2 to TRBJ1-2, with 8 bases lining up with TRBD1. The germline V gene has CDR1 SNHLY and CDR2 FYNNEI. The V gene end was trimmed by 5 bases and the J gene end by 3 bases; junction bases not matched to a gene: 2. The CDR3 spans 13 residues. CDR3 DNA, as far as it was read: TGTGCCAGCAGTTTACAGGGGGACTATGGC. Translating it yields CASSLQGDYG. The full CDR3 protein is CASSLQGDYGYTF. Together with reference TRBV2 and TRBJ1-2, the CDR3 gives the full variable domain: EPEVTQTPSHQVTQMGQEVILRCVPISNHLYFYWYRQILGQKVEFLVSFYNNEISEKSEIFDDQFSVERPDGSNFTLKIRSTKLEDSAMYFCASSLQGDYGYTFGSGTRLTVV.

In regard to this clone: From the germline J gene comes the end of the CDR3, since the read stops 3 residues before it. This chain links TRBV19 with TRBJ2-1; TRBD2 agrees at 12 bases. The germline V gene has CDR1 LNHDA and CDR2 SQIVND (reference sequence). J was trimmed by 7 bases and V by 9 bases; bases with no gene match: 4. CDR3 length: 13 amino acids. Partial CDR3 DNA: TGTGCCAGCAGGACTAGCGGGATAAATGAG. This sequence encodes CASRTSGINE. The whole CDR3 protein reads CASRTSGINEQFF. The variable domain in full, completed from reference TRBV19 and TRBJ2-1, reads DGGITQSPKYLFRKEGQNVTLSCEQNLNHDAMYWYRQDPGQGLRLIYYSQIVNDFQKGDIAEGYSVSREKKESFPLTVTSAQKNPTAFYLCASRTSGINEQFFGPGTRLTVL.

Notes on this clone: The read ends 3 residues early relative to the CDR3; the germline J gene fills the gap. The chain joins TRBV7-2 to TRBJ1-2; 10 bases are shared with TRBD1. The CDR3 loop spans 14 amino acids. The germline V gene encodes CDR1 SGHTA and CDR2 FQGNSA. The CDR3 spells CASSRPTGGRSYTF. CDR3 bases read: TGTGCCAGCAGCCGACCGACAGGGGGCAGGAGC.